The 14 T cell receptor beta chains in this list originate from one sample, sequenced in a study of graft-versus-host responses after intestinal transplantation. No antigen has been identified for these receptors. Produced via immunoSEQ multiplex PCR; TCRdb's table is partial and in-frame only. This sample yields 89,000 or so clones, of which roughly 80% are seen a single time; 0.8% to 0.9% belongs to the top ten. The sample was unstimulated CD4+ T cells sorted from spleen or lymph node cells, taken before intestinal transplant. These receptor sequences come from a human donor who received an intestinal transplant.

CDR3 residues: CASSEIWQGGIYGYTF. In nucleotides, the CDR3 is TGTGCCAGCAGTGAAATCTGGCAGGGCGGGATCTATGGCTACACCTTC. The chain employs TRBV6-1 and TRBJ1-2; perhaps TRBD1 as D (5 bases). Germline V gene lookup returns CDR1 MNHNS and CDR2 SASEGT. This CDR3 is built from 16 residues. Trimming stripped 2 bases from V and 4 bases from J, with 17 bases between.

The CDR3 here is CASSQSGTAYNEQFF. The CDR3 nucleotides are TGTGCCAGCAGCCAATCCGGGACAGCCTACAATGAGCAGTTCTTC. The J gene is TRBJ2-1, the V gene TRBV11-1; 7 positions agree with TRBD1. The CDR3 covers 15 residues. V shed 5 bases and J 2 bases; nucleotides not matched to a gene: 6. Per germline, CDR1 SGHAT and CDR2 FQDESV (reference sequence).

The chain joins TRBV15 to TRBJ2-7; D may be TRBD1 (7 bases). The V and J ends lost 0 bases and 6 bases respectively, with 18 bases between them. CDR1 is LNHNV and CDR2 is YYDKDF in the germline V gene (reference sequence). This CDR3 comprises 16 residues. In DNA, the CDR3 is TGTGCCACCAGCAGAGATAGGGGGCGGGGTCAAGGCGAGCAGTACTTC. It is translated as CATSRDRGRGQGEQYF.

V gene TRBV10-2 combines with J gene TRBJ2-7, with 7 bases fitting TRBD1. Germline trimming cut 6 bases from V and 2 bases from J; bases unmatched to any gene: 10. The CDR3 sequence is 15 residues long. CDR1 is WSHSY, CDR2 SAAADI, per germline. CDR3 nucleotides: TGCGCCAGCAGACCCGGGACAGCCTTTCCCTACGAGCAGTACTTC. Translation gives CASRPGTAFPYEQYF.

This chain joins TRBV29-1 and TRBJ2-1; TRBD2 aligns across 9 bases. The ends lost 4 bases at V and 5 bases at J; junction bases unmatched: 12. Looked up from germline, CDR1 is SQVTM and CDR2 is ANQGSEA. The CDR3 spans 16 residues. In DNA form, the CDR3 reads TGCAGCGTTGTTTTGAGCGGGGGGCCCCACCACAATGAGCAGTTCTTC. Translating gives CSVVLSGGPHHNEQFF.

This clone was observed a few times. CDR3 nucleotide sequence: TGTGCCAGCAGCCCTCCAGCGGGAGTGGTCACCGGGGAGCTGTTTTTT. Translated, it gives CASSPPAGVVTGELFF. V usage is TRBV28 and J usage is TRBJ2-2, with 8 bases fitting TRBD2. The junction had 10 bases not matched to a gene; V was cut back by 6 bases and J by 4 bases. Germline V CDR1 and CDR2: MDHEN, SYDVKM. The CDR3 is made up of 16 amino acids.

This clone was found a few times. The chain recombines TRBV11-2 with TRBJ1-5; D gene unclear. Germline loops: CDR1 SGHAT, CDR2 FQNNGV. Between the trimmed V and J ends, which lost 0 bases and 6 bases, there was a span of 9 bases. The length of the CDR3 is 14 residues. The CDR3 protein is CASSLDRYTQPQHF. The CDR3 nucleotides read TGTGCCAGCAGCTTAGACAGGTATACTCAGCCCCAGCATTTT. Using reference TRBV11-2 and TRBJ1-5 for the parts outside the CDR3, the full variable domain is EAGVAQSPRYKIIEKRQSVAFWCNPISGHATLYWYQQILGQGPKLLIQFQNNGVVDDSQLPKDRFSAERLKGVDSTLKIQPAKLEDSAVYLCASSLDRYTQPQHFGDGTRLSIL.

The CDR3 DNA follows: TGTGCCAGCAGCTTCGTTAGCGGGGACTCCTACGAGCAGTACTTC. It is translated as CASSFVSGDSYEQYF. The chain couples TRBV7-9 to TRBJ2-7; 8 bases agree with TRBD2. The CDR3 has 15 amino acids. V shed 3 bases, J shed 0 bases, and the junction held 4 bases outside the gene matches. The germline V gene encodes CDR1 SEHNR and CDR2 FQNEAQ (reference sequence).

J is TRBJ1-4 and V is TRBV5-8, with D possibly matching TRBD1 (5 bases). The ends were cut back, 4 bases at V and 5 bases at J, with 12 bases in the middle. CDR3 length equals 14 residues. Germline V gene lookup returns CDR1 SGHTS and CDR2 YDEGEE. The CDR3 DNA reads TGTGCCAGCAGCGTCGGGACTTGGAATGAAAAACTGTTTTTT. Amino acids: CASSVGTWNEKLFF.

The rearrangement links TRBV27 to TRBJ2-7; 10 bases map to TRBD2. The CDR3 loop spans 17 amino acids. V shed 2 bases, J shed 2 bases, and the junction held 9 bases outside the gene matches. The V gene's germline CDR1 is MNHEY and CDR2 SMNVEV (reference sequence). CDR3 amino acids: CASSLRTSGGRAYEQYF. For the CDR3, the DNA is TGTGCCAGCAGTTTAAGGACTAGCGGAGGACGGGCCTACGAGCAGTACTTC.

This clone was observed a single time. The chain links TRBV4-1 to TRBJ2-6; tentative D call: TRBD2 (5 bases). Germline CDR1 MGHRA, CDR2 YSYEKL. Trimming took off 6 bases at V and 2 bases at J, with 8 bases between the two ends. This CDR3 is built from 14 residues. The CDR3 DNA sequence: TGCGCCAGCAGAGAGGGTGCTGGGGCCAACGTCCTGACTTTC. The encoded protein is CASREGAGANVLTF.

The DNA for the CDR3 is TGTGCCAGTAGTATAGCGGCGTTACAGGGCAATGAGCAGTTCTTC. It encodes CASSIAALQGNEQFF. The rearrangement joins TRBV19 to TRBJ2-1, with D possibly being TRBD1 (6 bases). This CDR3 spans 15 amino acids. Germline V gene sequence: CDR1 LNHDA, CDR2 SQIVND (reference sequence). V was pared by 1 base and J by 6 bases, with 13 bases between.

This clone was recorded only once. The genes are TRBV6-6 and TRBJ2-5, with D tentatively TRBD2 (5 bases). Trimming cost V 0 bases and J 2 bases, with 13 bases left between them. Germline V gene data show CDR1 as MNHNY and CDR2 as SVGAGI (reference sequence). This CDR3 region has 16 residues. DNA for the CDR3: TGTGCCAGCAGTTACTCGCGGTCCACGGGGCAAGAGACCCAGTACTTC. Amino acids: CASSYSRSTGQETQYF.

The chain employs TRBV9 and TRBJ2-5, with 9 positions matching TRBD1. From germline, CDR1 is SGDLS and CDR2 YYNGEE. This CDR3 region has 15 residues. The J segment lost 3 bases and the V segment lost 0 bases, leaving 3 bases of the junction unmatched. The CDR3 protein is CASSVDGTGKETQYF. The CDR3 nucleotides are TGTGCCAGCAGCGTAGATGGGACAGGGAAAGAGACCCAGTACTTC.